The clone carrying this T cell receptor (beta chain) was observed many times. Antigen specificity is unknown. This sample was included in a study of T cells after yellow fever vaccination. For the study at large: Preparing low-cell-number fractions relied on SMART-Seq v4 Ultra Low Input. Whole-study results and caveats: Bulk-population clonotypes that are abundant could appear as contaminants in FACS-sorted repertoires. Detected again after the booster were most primary-vaccination clones, at about 96% CD4 and approximately 90% CD8.

5'RACE template switching produced TCR cDNA carrying a universal primer site and UMIs. In TCRdb, the 5' RACE reads were re-called with MiXCR into one record per CDR3 protein. The sample yields 300,000 to 400,000 distinct CDR3 sequences, 6% to 8% seen once. This CDR3 has 15 residues. Trimming took 3 bases from V and 1 from J, leaving 13 bases between them. CDR1 SGHRS and CDR2 YFSETQ come from the germline V gene. The chain couples TRBV5-1 to TRBJ1-1, with D possibly matching TRBD1 (5 bases). Source: PBMCs, taken 5 days after the yellow fever booster vaccination. The TCR sequence derives from a young man who received the YFV17D yellow fever vaccine. CDR3 residues: CASSSWGMANTEAFF. In nucleotides, the CDR3 is TGCGCCAGCAGCTCTTGGGGGATGGCGAACACTGAAGCTTTCTTT. Full variable domain (missing parts from reference TRBV5-1 and TRBJ1-1): KAGVTQTPRYLIKTRGQQVTLSCSPISGHRSVSWYQQTPGQGLQFLFEYFSETQRNKGNFPGRFSGRQFSNSRSEMNVSTLELGDSALYLCASSSWGMANTEAFFGQGTRLTVV.